The 29 T cell receptor beta chains given below trace back to one sample, sequenced in a study of blood T cells in healthy people across ages. Sample-barcoded 5' priming and a J-beta primer mix drove a second PCR of roughly 6 to 12 cycles. TCRdb analysed the 5' RACE reads with MiXCR anew, one entry per CDR3 protein. There are about 1.6 million distinct CDR3 sequences in the sample; 30% to 35% occur only once, and approximately 11% lies in the top ten. What was sequenced was blood. These receptors were collected from a woman aged 25 to 45 in good health.

Written as DNA, the CDR3 is TGTGCCTGGGAAGCAGGGAACAGCTACGAGCAGTACTTC. Amino acids: CAWEAGNSYEQYF. The V call is TRBV30, the J call TRBJ2-7, with a weak D call TRBD1 (5 bases). CDR1 GTSNPN and CDR2 SVGIG come from the germline V gene (reference sequence). The CDR3 extends over 13 amino acids. Trimming took 5 bases from V and 3 from J, leaving 14 bases between them.

V gene TRBV11-2 combines with J gene TRBJ2-1; TRBD1 matches at 10 bases. The germline V gene encodes CDR1 SGHAT and CDR2 FQNNGV. This CDR3 is built from 16 residues. V lost 3 bases, J lost 5 bases, and 7 bases stayed unmatched. In DNA, the CDR3 is TGTGCCAGCAGCTTCCGAGGGACAGGGGCCCACAATGAGCAGTTCTTC. This sequence encodes CASSFRGTGAHNEQFF.

This clonotype was seen a few times. This rearrangement joins TRBV6-6 to TRBJ2-3; D not certain. Germline V gene data show CDR1 as MNHNY and CDR2 as SVGAGI (reference sequence). The CDR3 extends over 14 amino acids. V was cut by 0 bases and J by 9 bases, with 13 bases left in between. CDR3 bases: TGTGCCAGCAGTTACTCGGGTGAATCCAGGACGCAGTATTTT. Amino acid sequence: CASSYSGESRTQYF.

The chain has TRBV4-1 and TRBJ1-1; 11 bases line up with TRBD1. Per germline, CDR1 MGHRA and CDR2 YSYEKL. The J segment lost 3 bases and the V segment lost 3 bases, leaving 6 bases of the junction unmatched. The CDR3 runs to 16 residues. As DNA, the CDR3 is TGCGCCAGCAGCCATGGACAGGGGGCTATGTACACTGAAGCTTTCTTT. As protein: CASSHGQGAMYTEAFF.

This clonotype was seen only a few times. This may arise from a read error, as a much more abundant clone is one base away. J is TRBJ2-3 and V is TRBV6-6, with D possibly being TRBD2 (6 bases). V lost 2 bases and J lost 4, with 7 bases in between. Germline assignment: CDR1 MNHNY and CDR2 SVGAGI (reference sequence). The CDR3 has 13 residues. DNA of the CDR3: TGTGCCAGCAGTTACCGGGACTCAGATACGCAGTATTTT. It translates to CASSYRDSDTQYF.

This clonotype was counted between two and nine times. This chain links TRBV20-1 with TRBJ2-7, with 8 bases that match TRBD2. CDR3 length: 14 residues. From germline, CDR1 is DFQATT and CDR2 SNEGSKA (reference sequence). Trimming at V came to 3 bases and at J to 4 bases, leaving 8 bases not matched to a gene. The CDR3 DNA sequence: TGCAGTGCTAGTTTCAGCGGGAGACTTTACGAGCAGTACTTC. It yields the protein CSASFSGRLYEQYF.

To note about this clonotype: A junction boundary mismatches the germline segment, possibly from a read error. V gene TRBV5-1 combines with J gene TRBJ1-1; D ambiguous. The germline V gene has CDR1 SGHRS and CDR2 YFSETQ. The CDR3 sequence is 15 residues long. CDR3 DNA sequence: TGTGCCAGCAGCTTAGTCCCAGGAATGAACACTGAAGCTTTCTTT. Protein: CASSLVPGMNTEAFF.

The table lists this clonotype with a few counts. The chain employs TRBV20-1 and TRBJ2-1; 7 positions agree with TRBD1. CDR3 size: 14 residues. CDR1 and CDR2 (germline): DFQATT, SNEGSKA (reference sequence). V shed 5 bases and J 6 bases; nucleotides not matched to a gene: 10. The CDR3 sequence: CSARRATGVNEQFF. CDR3 in DNA: TGCAGTGCTCGACGGGCCACAGGGGTCAATGAGCAGTTCTTC.

This clonotype occurred a few times. V usage is TRBV7-3 and J usage is TRBJ1-6; perhaps TRBD1 as D (5 bases). Germline V gives CDR1 SGHTA, CDR2 FQGTGA. The CDR3 is made up of 13 amino acids. The V end lost 1 base, the J end lost 8 bases, and 6 bases lay between the germline ends. CDR3 nucleotide sequence: TGTGCCAGCAGCTTAATGGGGGATTCACCCCTCCACTTT. Translating it yields CASSLMGDSPLHF.

This chain links TRBV29-1 with TRBJ2-2; TRBD2 matches at 9 bases. This CDR3 spans 14 amino acids. With V trimmed by 6 bases and J by 5 bases, 7 bases remained unmatched. CDR1 is SQVTM, CDR2 ANQGSEA, per germline. The CDR3 loop is CSVQGREGTGELFF. CDR3 DNA: TGCAGCGTCCAGGGGCGGGAGGGTACCGGGGAGCTGTTTTTT.

A note on this clonotype: This may be a read error, as it is one base from a much larger clone. The chain links TRBV29-1 to TRBJ1-2; D is perhaps TRBD1 (5 bases). This CDR3 contains 15 residues. CDR1 and CDR2 from the germline V gene are SQVTM and ANQGSEA. V lost 8 bases and J lost 2, with 21 bases in between. The DNA for the CDR3 is TGCAGCTTTGCAAGGGGATCGGATGCAAACTATGGCTACACCTTC. Protein: CSFARGSDANYGYTF.

The V and J genes are TRBV9 and TRBJ2-5; the match to TRBD2 covers 9 bases. Trimming removed 3 bases from V and 1 base from J; junction bases left unmatched: 4. Per the germline V gene, CDR1 is SGDLS and CDR2 is YYNGEE. This CDR3 is built from 15 residues. CDR3 protein: CASSAGTSTQETQYF. CDR3 DNA: TGTGCCAGCAGCGCCGGGACTAGCACCCAAGAGACCCAGTACTTC.

A few counts support this clonotype. The CDR3 nucleotides are TGCAGCGTCGCCGGGCACAGCTACACTGAAGCTTTCTTT. Encoded protein: CSVAGHSYTEAFF. The chain recombines TRBV29-1 with TRBJ1-1; D unresolved. The CDR3 is made up of 13 amino acids. CDR1 SQVTM and CDR2 ANQGSEA come from the germline V gene. V was trimmed by 6 bases and J by 3 bases, leaving 14 bases between them.

The chain has TRBV2 and TRBJ2-1, with a possible D match to TRBD2 (6 bases). Per the germline V gene, CDR1 is SNHLY and CDR2 is FYNNEI. The CDR3 is made up of 14 amino acids. Trimming pared 4 bases from V and 2 bases from J, leaving 9 bases between. CDR3 coding DNA: TGTGCCAGCAGTGCAGCGGGCCCCTACAATGAGCAGTTCTTC. Protein sequence: CASSAAGPYNEQFF.

This chain uses TRBV12-3 or TRBV12-4 with TRBJ2-2; the match to TRBD2 covers 12 bases. CDR3 length equals 17 residues. The ends lost 4 bases at V and 2 bases at J; junction bases unmatched: 5. The CDR3 here is CASSSSTSGSNTGELFF. The CDR3 DNA follows: TGTGCCAGCAGTTCCTCGACTAGCGGGAGTAACACCGGGGAGCTGTTTTTT.

This clonotype has a handful of counts. V is TRBV3-1 and J is TRBJ2-1, with D perhaps TRBD2 (6 bases). Germline V CDR1 and CDR2: LGHDT, YNNKEL (reference sequence). V lost 0 bases, J lost 10 bases, and 22 bases lay in between. This CDR3 is built from 17 residues. CDR3 loop: CASSQDWAGFLGTEQFF. CDR3 in DNA: TGTGCCAGCAGCCAAGATTGGGCGGGGTTCCTAGGAACAGAGCAGTTCTTC.

This clonotype was counted between two and nine times. The V and J genes are TRBV30 and TRBJ2-7, with no clear D. The DNA end lines up better with TRBJ2-5; the J call may be wrong. Germline loops: CDR1 GTSNPN, CDR2 SVGIG (reference sequence). The CDR3 contains 11 residues. CDR3 protein: CAWSRPETQYF. The CDR3, as DNA: TGTGCCTGGAGTCGGCCAGAGACCCAGTACTTC.

This clonotype appeared a few times. The chain combines TRBV6-2 or TRBV6-3 with TRBJ1-2, with a possible D match to TRBD1 (6 bases). This CDR3 has 20 residues. Germline V gives CDR1 MNHEY, CDR2 SVGEGT. V lost 0 bases to trimming and J lost 0 bases, with 23 bases between them. The CDR3 bases are TGTGCCAGCAGTTACTCCCCGGTGGCAGGGGAGTCGGGATCTAACTATGGCTACACCTTC. As protein: CASSYSPVAGESGSNYGYTF.

About this clonotype itself: A read error may produce the germline difference seen at one junction end. The chain recombines TRBV12-3 or TRBV12-4 with TRBJ2-3; a weak D match, TRBD2 (5 bases). The CDR3 has 15 amino acids. CDR3 coding DNA: TGTGCCAGCAGGTCCCGGGAAATCCGAACAGATGCGCAGTATTTT. Translated: CASRSREIRTDAQYF.

This clonotype was observed a handful of times. The chain recombines TRBV7-9 with TRBJ2-5, with TRBD2 identical over 8 bases. J gave up 0 bases and V 1 base, and 7 bases lay outside the gene matches. Germline lookup yields CDR1 SEHNR and CDR2 FQNEAQ (reference sequence). The CDR3 consists of 17 residues. The CDR3 spells CASSLGLAGRYQETQYF. In DNA form, the CDR3 reads TGTGCCAGCAGCTTAGGCCTAGCGGGCCGCTACCAAGAGACCCAGTACTTC.

The chain's CDR3 is CATGPRSERTEAFF. In DNA, the CDR3 is TGTGCCACAGGACCGAGGTCTGAGAGAACTGAAGCTTTCTTT. The chain combines TRBV10-3 with TRBJ1-1; D gene ambiguous. Germline-derived CDR1 and CDR2 are ENHRY and SYGVKD. Trimming pared 10 bases from V and 5 bases from J, leaving 20 bases between. This CDR3 has 14 residues.

This chain joins TRBV7-6 and TRBJ1-2; a possible D gene is TRBD1 (6 bases). The length of the CDR3 is 21 residues. Trimming pared 4 bases from V and 4 bases from J, leaving 34 bases between. Germline V gene sequence: CDR1 SGHVS, CDR2 FNYEAQ. The CDR3 nucleotides read TGTGCCAGCAGCTACAAACTAAGTTCACGTGGGTGGGAGACAGGCCGCTATGGCTACACCTTC. It encodes CASSYKLSSRGWETGRYGYTF.

This chain joins TRBV20-1 and TRBJ2-5; 10 nucleotides match TRBD2. The CDR3 extends over 18 amino acids. V lost 1 base, J lost 6 bases, and 17 bases stayed unmatched. Germline V gene sequence: CDR1 DFQATT, CDR2 SNEGSKA (reference sequence). CDR3 nucleotide sequence: TGCAGTGCTAGAGCCCCCATCAGGCTAGCGGGAGTAAGGCAGACCCAGTACTTC. Translation gives CSARAPIRLAGVRQTQYF.

This clonotype was observed many times. This chain connects TRBV12-3 or TRBV12-4 to TRBJ1-2, with 7 nucleotides matching TRBD1. V lost 8 bases and J lost 7; bases outside the gene matches: 10. The CDR3 runs to 13 residues. CDR3 DNA: TGTGCCAGCTGGTGGGAGGGGGCGACTGGCTACACCTTC. It is translated as CASWWEGATGYTF.

The chain couples TRBV25-1 to TRBJ2-5; D perhaps matches TRBD1 (6 bases). This CDR3 is built from 14 residues. Germline lookup yields CDR1 MGHDK and CDR2 SYGVNS. V shed 6 bases and J shed 5 bases, with 16 bases lying between them. The CDR3 region has the DNA TGTGCCAGCAGCGAAACCGCAGGGGTGGAGACCCAGTACTTC. Residues: CASSETAGVETQYF.

With respect to this clonotype: This may come from a read error, since a much larger clone is one base off. The CDR3 protein is CAGSLLTSRVNNEQFF. DNA for the CDR3: TGTGCCGGCTCACTCCTGACTAGTAGGGTGAACAATGAGCAGTTCTTC. The rearrangement uses TRBV18 and TRBJ2-1, with a weak D call TRBD2 (6 bases). The CDR3 runs 16 residues. CDR1 is KGHSH, CDR2 LQKENI, per germline.

This clonotype was found a few times. V gene TRBV6-6 combines with J gene TRBJ2-3; D possibly matches TRBD1 or TRBD2 (7 bases each). Looked up from germline, CDR1 is MNHNY and CDR2 is SVGAGI (reference sequence). This CDR3 region has 13 residues. V was cut by 10 bases and J by 3 bases, with 14 bases left in between. The DNA for the CDR3 is TGTGCCACCCAGGGGGGGGCGACAGATACGCAGTATTTT. Protein sequence: CATQGGATDTQYF.

This clonotype was recorded at least ten times. The chain recombines TRBV28 with TRBJ2-7; TRBD2 matches at 7 bases. J was trimmed by 6 bases and V by 2 bases; bases with no gene match: 1. This CDR3 contains 12 residues. Germline values: CDR1 MDHEN, CDR2 SYDVKM. CDR3 residues: CASSLAGVEQYF. CDR3 sequence (DNA): TGTGCCAGCAGTTTAGCGGGAGTCGAGCAGTACTTC.

This rearrangement joins TRBV9 to TRBJ2-5; D may be TRBD1 (6 bases). Germline V lookup: CDR1 SGDLS, CDR2 YYNGEE. Between the trimmed V and J ends, which lost 0 bases and 1 base, there was a span of 10 bases. CDR3 length: 15 amino acids. The CDR3 DNA follows: TGTGCCAGCAGCGTAGTCAGGGGAGTCCAAGAGACCCAGTACTTC. Protein sequence: CASSVVRGVQETQYF.